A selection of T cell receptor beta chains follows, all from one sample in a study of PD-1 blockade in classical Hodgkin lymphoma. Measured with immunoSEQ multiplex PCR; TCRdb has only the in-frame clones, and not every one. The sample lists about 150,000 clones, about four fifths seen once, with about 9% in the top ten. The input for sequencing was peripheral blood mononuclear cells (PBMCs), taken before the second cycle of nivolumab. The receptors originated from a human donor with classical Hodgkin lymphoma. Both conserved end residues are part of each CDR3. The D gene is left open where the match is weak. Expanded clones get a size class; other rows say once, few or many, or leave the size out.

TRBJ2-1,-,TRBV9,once,CASSVDGGEQFF,TGTGCCAGCAGCGTAGACGGGGGCGAGCAGTTCTTC
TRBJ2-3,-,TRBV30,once,CAWSVVGGSTDTQYF,TGTGCCTGGAGTGTAGTGGGCGGGAGCACAGATACGCAGTATTTT
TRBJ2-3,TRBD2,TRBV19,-,CASSGRELDTQYF,TGTGCCAGTAGCGGGCGGGAGTTAGATACGCAGTATTTT
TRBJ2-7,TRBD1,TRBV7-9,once,CASSLASPNRGQGEQYF,TGTGCCAGCAGCTTAGCCAGTCCGAACAGGGGGCAGGGCGAGCAGTACTTC
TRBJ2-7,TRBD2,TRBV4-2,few,CASSFLAGGPYEQYF,TGTGCCAGCAGTTTCCTAGCGGGAGGTCCCTACGAGCAGTACTTC
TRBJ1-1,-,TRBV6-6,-,CASSYLGLNTEAFF,TGTGCCAGCAGTTACCTTGGTCTGAACACTGAAGCTTTCTTT
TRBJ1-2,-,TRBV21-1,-,CASISRWQFNYGYTF,TGTGCCAGCATCTCTAGGTGGCAGTTCAACTATGGCTACACCTTC
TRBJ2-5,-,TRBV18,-,CASSTTAQETQYF,TGTGCCAGCTCCACGACCGCCCAAGAGACCCAGTACTTC
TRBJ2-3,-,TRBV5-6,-,CASFQGFRGTDTQYF,TGTGCCAGCTTCCAGGGATTCAGGGGCACAGATACGCAGTATTTT
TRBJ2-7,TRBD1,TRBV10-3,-,CAIRPGTAYEQYF,TGTGCCATCAGGCCCGGGACAGCCTACGAGCAGTACTTC
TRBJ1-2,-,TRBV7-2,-,CASSLNADGYTF,TGTGCCAGCAGCTTAAATGCGGACGGCTACACCTTC
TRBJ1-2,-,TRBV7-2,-,CASSLQGSYGYTF,TGTGCCAGCAGCCTACAGGGTAGCTATGGCTACACCTTC
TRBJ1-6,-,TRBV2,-,CASTLEGLFSPLHF,TGTGCCAGCACCCTAGAGGGACTCTTCTCACCCCTCCACTTT
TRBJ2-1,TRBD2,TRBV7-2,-,CASSLAQLAGGYNEQFF,TGTGCCAGCAGCTTAGCGCAACTAGCGGGAGGTTACAATGAGCAGTTCTTC
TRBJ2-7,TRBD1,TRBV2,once,CASSEEGGTGNYEQYF,TGTGCCAGCAGTGAGGAGGGGGGGACAGGGAACTACGAGCAGTACTTC
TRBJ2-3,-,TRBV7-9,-,CASSQLAGADTQYF,TGTGCCAGCAGCCAACTAGCAGGTGCAGATACGCAGTATTTT
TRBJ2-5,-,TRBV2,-,CASSELVGETQYF,TGTGCCAGCAGTGAACTAGTCGGGGAGACCCAGTACTTC
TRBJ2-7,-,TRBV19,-,CASSSVGTEKYEQYF,TGTGCCAGTAGTTCGGTGGGGACGGAGAAATACGAGCAGTACTTC
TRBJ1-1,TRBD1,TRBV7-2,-,CASSQDGQGGDTEAFF,TGCGCCAGCAGCCAAGATGGACAGGGTGGGGACACTGAAGCTTTCTTT
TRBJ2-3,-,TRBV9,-,CASSPYVDTQYF,TGTGCCAGCAGCCCCTACGTGGATACGCAGTATTTT
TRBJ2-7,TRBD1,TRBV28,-,CASSLWGQSYEQYF,TGTGCCAGCAGTTTATGGGGACAGAGCTACGAGCAGTACTTC
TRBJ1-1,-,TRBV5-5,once,CASSFMGDTEAFF,TGTGCCAGCAGCTTCATGGGGGACACTGAAGCTTTCTTT
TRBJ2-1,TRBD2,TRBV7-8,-,CASSLALAGGYNEQFF,TGTGCCAGCAGCTTAGCGTTGGCGGGGGGCTACAATGAGCAGTTCTTC
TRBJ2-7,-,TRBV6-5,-,CASSYLEDYEQYF,TGTGCCAGCAGTTACTTGGAAGACTACGAGCAGTACTTC
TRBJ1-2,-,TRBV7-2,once,CASRPHDNYGYTF,TGTGCCAGCAGGCCCCATGATAACTATGGCTACACCTTC
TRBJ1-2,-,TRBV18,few,CASSLGQPYGYTF,TGTGCCAGCTCACTAGGACAGCCCTATGGCTACACCTTC
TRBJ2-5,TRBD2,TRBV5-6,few,CASSSRGLAGERETQYF,TGTGCCAGCAGCTCGCGTGGACTAGCGGGAGAGAGGGAGACCCAGTACTTC
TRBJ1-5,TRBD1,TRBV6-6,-,CASSPGQGIGNQPQHF,TGTGCCAGCAGTCCCGGACAGGGCATCGGGAATCAGCCCCAGCATTTT
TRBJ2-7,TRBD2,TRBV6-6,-,CASSRYGEGYEQYF,TGTGCCAGCAGCCGCTATGGGGAGGGGTACGAGCAGTACTTC
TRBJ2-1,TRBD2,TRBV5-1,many,CASNFRTSAYNEQFF,TGCGCCAGCAATTTCCGGACTAGCGCATACAATGAGCAGTTCTTC
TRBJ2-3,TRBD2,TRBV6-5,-,CASRLAGRSDTQYF,TGTGCCAGCCGACTAGCGGGGAGGTCAGATACGCAGTATTTT
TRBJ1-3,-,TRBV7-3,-,CASSLDGSGNTIYF,TGTGCCAGCAGCCTCGACGGCTCTGGAAACACCATATATTTT
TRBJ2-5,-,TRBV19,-,CATALDSGETQYF,TGTGCCACCGCACTGGACAGCGGAGAGACCCAGTACTTC
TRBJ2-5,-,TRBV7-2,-,CASSWGLAETQYF,TGTGCCAGCAGCTGGGGGCTAGCTGAGACCCAGTACTTC
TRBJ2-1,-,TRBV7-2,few,CASSLEWTDEQFF,TGTGCCAGCAGCTTAGAGTGGACGGATGAGCAGTTCTTC
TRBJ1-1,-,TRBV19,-,CASRLGAEAFF,TGTGCCAGTAGGTTGGGGGCTGAAGCTTTCTTT
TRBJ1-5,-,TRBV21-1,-,CASSKPHEQPQHF,TGTGCCAGCAGCAAGCCACACGAGCAGCCCCAGCATTTT
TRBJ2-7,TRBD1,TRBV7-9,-,CASSPAGTGLEEQYF,TGTGCCAGCAGCCCAGCAGGGACAGGGCTAGAAGAGCAGTACTTC
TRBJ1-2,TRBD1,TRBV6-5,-,CASSQGGKGRGYTF,TGTGCCAGCAGCCAAGGGGGCAAGGGACGTGGCTACACCTTC
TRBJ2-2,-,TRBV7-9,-,CASSPEGGYTGELFF,TGTGCCAGCAGCCCCGAAGGGGGTTACACCGGGGAGCTGTTTTTT
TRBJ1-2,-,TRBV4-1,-,CASSRIQGNYGYTF,TGCGCCAGCAGCCGGATTCAGGGGAACTATGGCTACACCTTC
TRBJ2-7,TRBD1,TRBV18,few,CASSPTPGQGYYEQYF,TGTGCCAGCTCACCAACACCGGGACAGGGATACTACGAGCAGTACTTC
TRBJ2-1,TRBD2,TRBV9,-,CASSVAGASYNEQFF,TGTGCCAGCAGCGTGGCGGGAGCCTCCTACAATGAGCAGTTCTTC
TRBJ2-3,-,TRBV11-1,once,CASTTEGGRLDTQYF,TGTGCCAGCACCACGGAAGGGGGGAGGTTGGATACGCAGTATTTT
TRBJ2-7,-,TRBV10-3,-,CAIRQGGSYEQYF,TGTGCCATCAGACAAGGGGGCTCCTACGAGCAGTACTTC
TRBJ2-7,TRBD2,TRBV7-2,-,CASSPSSGRDYEQYF,TGTGCCAGCAGCCCTTCCAGCGGGAGGGACTACGAGCAGTACTTC
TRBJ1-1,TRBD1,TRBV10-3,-,CASSYSETTGSRAFF,TGTGCCAGCAGTTATTCTGAGACGACAGGGTCCAGAGCTTTCTTT
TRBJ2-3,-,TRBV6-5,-,CASSYLGVDTQYF,TGTGCCAGCAGTTATTTAGGGGTTGATACGCAGTATTTT
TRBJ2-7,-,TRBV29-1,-,CSVVLGQWGPSSYEQYF,TGCAGCGTTGTTCTCGGGCAGTGGGGACCGAGCTCCTACGAGCAGTACTTC
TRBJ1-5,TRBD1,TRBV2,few,CASSQFDREDQPQHF,TGTGCCAGCAGTCAATTTGACAGGGAGGATCAGCCCCAGCATTTT
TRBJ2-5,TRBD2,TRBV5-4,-,CASSRLAGVGQETQYF,TGTGCCAGCAGCCGACTAGCGGGAGTAGGCCAAGAGACCCAGTACTTC
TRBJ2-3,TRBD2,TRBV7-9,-,CASKPRTSGGPSTDTQYF,TGTGCCAGCAAACCTAGGACTAGCGGGGGCCCTAGCACAGATACGCAGTATTTT
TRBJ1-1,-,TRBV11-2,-,CASSAYRVMYTEAFF,TGTGCCAGCAGCGCATACAGGGTTATGTACACTGAAGCTTTCTTT
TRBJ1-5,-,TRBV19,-,CASRRTDNQPQHF,TGTGCCAGTAGGAGGACAGATAATCAGCCCCAGCATTTT
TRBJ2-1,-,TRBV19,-,CASSILVSSYNEQFF,TGTGCCAGTAGTATTCTAGTGAGCTCCTACAATGAGCAGTTCTTC
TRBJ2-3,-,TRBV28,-,CASRTWTSPRPQYF,TGTGCCAGCAGGACCTGGACCAGCCCGAGGCCGCAGTATTTT
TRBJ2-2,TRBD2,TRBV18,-,CASSPPGLPGGYTGELFF,TGTGCCAGCTCACCACCGGGCCTACCGGGAGGGTACACCGGGGAGCTGTTTTTT
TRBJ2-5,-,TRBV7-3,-,CASSRLRTRGETQYF,TGTGCCAGCAGCCGTCTCAGAACCCGGGGAGAGACCCAGTACTTC